This T cell receptor beta chain was identified during a study of cytomegalovirus exposure and HLA in healthy donors. Study-level findings and limits: A link between a missense DCLRE1C variant and TCR beta V- and J-gene trimming emerged from a later analysis. Earlier findings revealed that most TCR beta V segments proved productive either about 90% or about 30% of the time. A later analysis showed HLA-associated TCR beta chains outstripping equally common others in clonal expansion.

Primers included in the PCR were 60 Vbeta and 13 Jbeta primers. Measured with immunoSEQ multiplex PCR; TCRdb has only the in-frame clones, and not every one. Of approximately 110,000 clones listed, 81% are singletons. With 3 bases clipped from V and 4 bases from J, the junction kept 2 bases outside the gene matches. The CDR3 consists of 15 residues. The V gene's germline CDR1 is MGHRA and CDR2 YSYEKL. Notes on this clone: Its antigen remains unknown.

The chain couples TRBV4-1 to TRBJ2-1, with 11 nucleotides matching TRBD2. Material for sequencing was PBMCs. The receptor was derived from a woman in her 30s in good health and CMV-seronegative. The CDR3 here is CASSHASGGYNEQFF. The CDR3 coding sequence is TGCGCCAGCAGCCACGCTAGCGGGGGGTACAATGAGCAGTTCTTC.